Detailed here is one T cell receptor (beta chain). This specimen belongs to a study of blood T cell repertoires in COVID-19. Overall study context: Sources were T cells, B-cell-depleted T cells, or PBMCs; the material itself was cDNA or gDNA.

Trimming left V 2 bases short and J 2 bases short, with 6 bases between. The CDR3 sequence is 13 residues long. Germline V gives CDR1 MNHEY, CDR2 SMNVEV (reference sequence). Everyone who took part was about 18 to 90 years old, and they came from about two dozen US areas. In the study's own analysis: The assay estimated nucleated cells by amplifying reference gene primers. The data were produced by immunoSEQ multiplex PCR, yet TCRdb's version contains in-frame clones alone and is incomplete. V, J and clone size are those of that table, while D and trimming were read from the DNA. The table has a few hundred thousand clones, more than 80% seen once.

The specimen sequenced was PBMCs or T cells enriched from blood (not recorded which). This clonotype was obtained from a man aged 25 to 40 who had recovered from COVID-19. The chain links TRBV27 to TRBJ1-2; D perhaps matches TRBD1 (5 bases). The CDR3 DNA reads as TGTGCCAGCAGTTTAAACAGGAACTATGGCTACACCTTC. Translated: CASSLNRNYGYTF.